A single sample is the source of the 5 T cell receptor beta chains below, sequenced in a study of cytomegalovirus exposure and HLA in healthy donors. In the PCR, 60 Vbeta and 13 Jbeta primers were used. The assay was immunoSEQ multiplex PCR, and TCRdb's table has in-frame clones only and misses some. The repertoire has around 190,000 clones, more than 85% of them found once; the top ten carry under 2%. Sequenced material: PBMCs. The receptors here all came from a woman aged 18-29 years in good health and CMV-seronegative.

The DNA of the CDR3 is TGTGCCAGCAGTTTATCGGGAGGGTGGGGAACTGAAGCTTTCTTT. The encoded protein is CASSLSGGWGTEAFF. The chain combines TRBV27 with TRBJ1-1; D remains unclear. Germline CDR1 and CDR2: MNHEY and SMNVEV (reference sequence). CDR3 length: 15 amino acids. The ends were cut back, 0 bases at V and 5 bases at J, with 13 bases in the middle.

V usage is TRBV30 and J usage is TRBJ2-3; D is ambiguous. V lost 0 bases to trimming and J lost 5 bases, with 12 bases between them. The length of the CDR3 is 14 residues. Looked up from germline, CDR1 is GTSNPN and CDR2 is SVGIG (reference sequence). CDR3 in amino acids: CAWSVPPLEDTQYF. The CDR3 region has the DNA TGTGCCTGGAGTGTACCCCCTCTAGAAGATACGCAGTATTTT.

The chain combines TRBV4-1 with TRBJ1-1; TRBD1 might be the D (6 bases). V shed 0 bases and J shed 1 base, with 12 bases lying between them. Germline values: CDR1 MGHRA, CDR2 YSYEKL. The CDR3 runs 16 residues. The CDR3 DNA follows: TGCGCCAGCAGCCAAGAGCGGACAGACTGGAACACTGAAGCTTTCTTT. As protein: CASSQERTDWNTEAFF.

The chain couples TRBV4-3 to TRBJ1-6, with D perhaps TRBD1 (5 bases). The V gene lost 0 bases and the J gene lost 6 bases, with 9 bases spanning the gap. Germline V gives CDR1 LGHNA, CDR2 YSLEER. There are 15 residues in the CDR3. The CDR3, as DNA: TGCGCCAGCAGCCAAGAGGGCAGGGCTAATTCACCCCTCCACTTT. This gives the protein CASSQEGRANSPLHF.

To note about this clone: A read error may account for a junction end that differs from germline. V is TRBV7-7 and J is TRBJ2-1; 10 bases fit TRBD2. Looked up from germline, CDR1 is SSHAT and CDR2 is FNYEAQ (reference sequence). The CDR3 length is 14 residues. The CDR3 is CASSSSGGYNEQFF. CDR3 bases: TGTGCTAGCAGCTCTAGCGGGGGTTACAATGAGCAGTTCTTC.